One sample yielded the 6 T cell receptor beta chains listed below, sequenced in a study of blood T cell repertoires in COVID-19. The protocol was immunoSEQ multiplex PCR, while the TCRdb copy is restricted to in-frame clones and leaves out a portion. The sample yields about 70,000 clones, just under 80% seen once. The sequencing sample was made of peripheral blood. These receptors came from a woman aged 55-69 years with acute or convalescent COVID-19.

V and J are TRBV6-2 or TRBV6-3 and TRBJ1-4; 8 nucleotides align to TRBD1. The V and J ends lost 2 bases and 5 bases, in that order; junction bases with no gene match: 4. The CDR3 covers 15 residues. CDR1 and CDR2 from the germline V gene are MNHEY and SVGEGT. The CDR3 DNA reads as TGTGCCAGCAGTTACGGGACAGGAGTGAATGAAAAACTGTTTTTT. Protein: CASSYGTGVNEKLFF.

The gene calls are TRBV9 and TRBJ2-7, with 10 bases lining up with TRBD1. There are 15 residues in the CDR3. Per germline, CDR1 SGDLS and CDR2 YYNGEE. V trimming: 0 bases; J trimming: 8 bases; junction bases outside the gene matches: 8. CDR3 nucleotides: TGTGCCAGCAGCGTAGGACAGGGGGCGACCTCCCAGCAGTACTTC. It specifies CASSVGQGATSQQYF.

CDR3 sequence (DNA): TGTGCCACCAGCAGAGCGGGTACTAACCTCGAAGAGACCCAGTACTTC. Protein product: CATSRAGTNLEETQYF. The chain is built from TRBV15 and TRBJ2-5; D ambiguous. This CDR3 spans 16 amino acids. With 1 base removed from V and 3 bases from J, the gap between germline ends came to 15 bases. CDR1 and CDR2 from the germline V gene are LNHNV and YYDKDF (reference sequence).

The V gene is TRBV28, the J gene TRBJ1-6; 8 nucleotides line up with TRBD1. The V segment lost 6 bases and the J segment 9 bases; nucleotides outside the gene matches: 7. This CDR3 is 14 amino acids long. Germline lookup yields CDR1 MDHEN and CDR2 SYDVKM. The CDR3 region is CASRHGQGGSPLHF. Written as DNA, the CDR3 is TGTGCCAGCAGACACGGACAGGGCGGTTCACCCCTCCACTTT. Drawing the rest from reference TRBV28 and TRBJ1-6, the complete variable domain is DVKVTQSSRYLVKRTGEKVFLECVQDMDHENMFWYRQDPGLGLRLIYFSYDVKMKEKGDIPEGYSVSREKKERFSLILESASTNQTSMYLCASRHGQGGSPLHFGNGTRLTVT.

The chain joins TRBV9 to TRBJ2-2; 8 nucleotides align to TRBD1. Trimming cost V 2 bases and J 4 bases; bases outside gene matches: 4. This CDR3 comprises 15 residues. CDR1 and CDR2 (germline): SGDLS, YYNGEE. The CDR3 is CASSVETGGTGELFF. The CDR3 DNA sequence: TGTGCCAGCAGCGTCGAAACAGGGGGCACCGGGGAGCTGTTTTTT.

This CDR3 is CASGTPPLYGYTF. CDR3 sequence (DNA): TGTGCCAGTGGGACACCGCCCCTCTATGGCTACACCTTC. The rearrangement uses TRBV12-3 or TRBV12-4 and TRBJ1-2, with D possibly being TRBD1 (6 bases). The length of the CDR3 is 13 residues. V gave up 9 bases and J gave up 4 bases, with 15 bases separating them.